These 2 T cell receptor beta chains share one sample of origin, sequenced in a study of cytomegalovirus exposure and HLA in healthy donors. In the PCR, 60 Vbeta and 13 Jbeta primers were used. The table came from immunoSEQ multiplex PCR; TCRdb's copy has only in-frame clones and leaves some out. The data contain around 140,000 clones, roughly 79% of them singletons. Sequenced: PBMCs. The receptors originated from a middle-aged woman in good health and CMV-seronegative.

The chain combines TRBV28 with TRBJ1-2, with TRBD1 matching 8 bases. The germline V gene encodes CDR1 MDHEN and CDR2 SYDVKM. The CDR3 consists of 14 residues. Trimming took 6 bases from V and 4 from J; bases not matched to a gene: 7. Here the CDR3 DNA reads TGTGCCAGCAGGCGGACAGGGCGTACCTATGGCTACACCTTC. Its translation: CASRRTGRTYGYTF.

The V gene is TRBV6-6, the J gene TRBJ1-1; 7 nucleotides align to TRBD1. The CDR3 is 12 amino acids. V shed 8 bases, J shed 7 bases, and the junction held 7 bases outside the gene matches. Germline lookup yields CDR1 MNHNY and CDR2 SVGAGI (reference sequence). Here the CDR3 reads CASVENRGEAFF. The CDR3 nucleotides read TGTGCCAGCGTAGAAAACAGGGGTGAAGCTTTCTTT.